The following is a T cell receptor beta chain sequence with its context. Its antigen is unidentified. Sequencing used immunoSEQ multiplex PCR; TCRdb keeps in-frame clones, though not all of them. Altogether roughly 170,000 clones are present, about 91% being singletons, with the ten largest covering about 0.53%. This sample stems from a study of T cell responses to AZD1222 COVID-19 vaccine. Study-wide results and caveats: The sample set comprised mostly white British donors with more females, and clonal diversity was possibly underestimated. Close to half of all spike-specific TCRs reportedly target regions of the variants that are unmutated. No repertoire was sampled before or during the peak T cell response, only after it.

Deletions cut 7 bases from V and 0 bases from J, with 7 bases between. CDR3 length: 11 residues. CDR1 SQVTM and CDR2 ANQGSEA come from the germline V gene. This specimen consisted of peripheral blood, obtained on day 0 of AZD1222 vaccination. The receptor was isolated from an adult in good health. The rearrangement joins TRBV29-1 to TRBJ2-7; D unresolved. The CDR3 DNA reads TGCAGCGGCACAATCTCCTACGAGCAGTACTTC. Protein: CSGTISYEQYF.